These 10 T cell receptor beta chains were sequenced from one sample in a study of blood T cell repertoires in COVID-19. Generated by immunoSEQ multiplex PCR, the TCRdb table keeps only in-frame clones and is missing some. The top ten hold about 3% of the sample, which has about 190,000 clones, over 75% seen once. Specimen: peripheral blood. The receptors derive from a woman of 80 years or more with active or convalescent COVID-19.

Here the CDR3 DNA reads TGTGCCAGCAGTGGACAGGGGGCGAATACGCAGTATTTT. As protein: CASSGQGANTQYF. The chain uses TRBV2 and TRBJ2-3; 10 bases fit TRBD1. V gave up 4 bases and J gave up 7 bases; unmatched junction bases: 2. Germline CDR1 and CDR2: SNHLY and FYNNEI. The CDR3 runs to 13 residues.

The chain recombines TRBV19 with TRBJ2-1; the match to TRBD2 covers 9 bases. The CDR3 runs to 13 residues. Trimming at V came to 4 bases and at J to 8 bases, leaving 3 bases not matched to a gene. CDR1 and CDR2 from the germline V gene are LNHDA and SQIVND (reference sequence). This CDR3 is CASSSGGVYEQFF. The CDR3 DNA reads TGTGCCAGTAGTAGCGGGGGGGTCTATGAGCAGTTCTTC.

The chain has TRBV3-1 (or the pseudogene TRBV3-2) and TRBJ1-3, with D maybe TRBD1 (6 bases). The CDR3 length is 14 residues. Germline CDR1 is LGHDT and CDR2 is YNNKEL (reference sequence). The V end was cut by 6 bases, the J end by 2 bases, with 11 bases between. The DNA for the CDR3 is TGTGCCAGCAGGCCTACAGGGACTGGAAACACCATATATTTT. Amino acids: CASRPTGTGNTIYF.

The chain has TRBV7-2 and TRBJ1-5; 7 nucleotides agree with TRBD1. The CDR3 spans 13 residues. V was clipped by 1 base and J by 15 bases; unmatched bases: 9. Germline V gene sequence: CDR1 SGHTA, CDR2 FQGNSA. The CDR3 DNA follows: TGTGCCAGCAGCTTAGATAGTAGGGGGCGCATGCATTTT. This encodes CASSLDSRGRMHF. The full variable domain, in which reference TRBV7-2 and TRBJ1-5 provide the parts outside the CDR3, is GAGVSQSPSNKVTEKGKDVELRCDPISGHTALYWYRQSLGQGLEFLIYFQGNSAPDKSGLPSDRFSAERTGGSVSTLTIQRTQQEDSAVYLCASSLDSRGRMHFGDGTRLSIL.

The chain joins TRBV19 to TRBJ1-5, with 7 bases lining up with TRBD1. CDR1 and CDR2 (germline): LNHDA, SQIVND (reference sequence). The CDR3 spans 14 residues. V was clipped by 5 bases and J by 7 bases; unmatched bases: 8. In nucleotides, the CDR3 is TGTGCCAGTAGTTCACAGGGGACCGAACAGCCCCAGCATTTT. Translating gives CASSSQGTEQPQHF.

This sequence joins TRBV21-1 and TRBJ1-2; the table's D call TRBD1 went unverified against the DNA. TRBV21-1 represents a pseudogene. The CDR3 contains 15 residues. CDR3 sequence: CARWQGDTNSYGYTF. The CDR3 DNA reads as TGTGCCAGGTGGCAGGGGGACACCAATTCCTATGGCTACACCTTC.

The chain links TRBV3-1 (or the pseudogene TRBV3-2) to TRBJ1-3; TRBD1 might be the D (6 bases). Germline CDR1 reads LGHDT; CDR2 reads YNNKEL (reference sequence). The CDR3 totals 16 residues. The V end lost 3 bases, the J end lost 3 bases, and 15 bases lay between the germline ends. The CDR3 loop is CASSQDTGLIGNTIYF. Here the CDR3 DNA reads TGTGCCAGCAGCCAGGATACAGGGTTAATTGGAAACACCATATATTTT.

The chain recombines TRBV27 with TRBJ1-2; no firm D call. The CDR3 contains 13 residues. CDR1 and CDR2 from the germline V gene are MNHEY and SMNVEV (reference sequence). Trimming pared 2 bases from V and 2 bases from J, leaving 6 bases between. The CDR3 DNA sequence: TGTGCCAGCAGTTTACTACCGAACTATGGCTACACCTTC. Its protein is CASSLLPNYGYTF.

CDR3 protein: CATRQGSYNEQFF. The CDR3 DNA reads as TGTGCCACCAGACAGGGTTCCTACAATGAGCAGTTCTTC. The chain links TRBV28 to TRBJ2-1; 7 nucleotides match TRBD1. The CDR3 is made up of 13 amino acids. Losses at the gene ends were 10 bases for V and 1 base for J; bases not matched to a gene: 4. Germline CDR1 MDHEN, CDR2 SYDVKM.

This chain links TRBV28 with TRBJ1-2; maybe TRBD1 (5 bases). Germline CDR1 MDHEN, CDR2 SYDVKM. The CDR3 extends over 14 amino acids. Trimming pared 2 bases from V and 1 base from J, leaving 8 bases between. In DNA, the CDR3 is TGTGCCAGCAGTTTAAGCCAGGGTAACTATGGCTACACCTTC. Its translation is CASSLSQGNYGYTF.